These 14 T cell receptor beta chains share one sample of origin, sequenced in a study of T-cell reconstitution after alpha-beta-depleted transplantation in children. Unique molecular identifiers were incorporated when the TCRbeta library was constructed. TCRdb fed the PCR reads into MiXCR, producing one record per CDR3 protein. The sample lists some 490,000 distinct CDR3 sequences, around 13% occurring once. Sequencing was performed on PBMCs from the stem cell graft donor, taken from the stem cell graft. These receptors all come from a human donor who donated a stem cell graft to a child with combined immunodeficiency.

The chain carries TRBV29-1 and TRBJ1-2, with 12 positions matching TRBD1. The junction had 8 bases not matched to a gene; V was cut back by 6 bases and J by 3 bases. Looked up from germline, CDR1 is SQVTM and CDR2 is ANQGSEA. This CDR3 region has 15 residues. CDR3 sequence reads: CSVSGTGGYYYGYTF. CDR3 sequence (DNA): TGCAGCGTCTCCGGGACAGGGGGCTATTACTATGGCTACACCTTC.

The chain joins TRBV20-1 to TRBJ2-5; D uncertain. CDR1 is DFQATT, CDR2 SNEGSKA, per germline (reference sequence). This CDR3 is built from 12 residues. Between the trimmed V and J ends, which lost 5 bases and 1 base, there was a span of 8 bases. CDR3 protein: CSALSLQETQYF. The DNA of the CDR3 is TGCAGTGCTCTAAGCCTCCAAGAGACCCAGTACTTC.

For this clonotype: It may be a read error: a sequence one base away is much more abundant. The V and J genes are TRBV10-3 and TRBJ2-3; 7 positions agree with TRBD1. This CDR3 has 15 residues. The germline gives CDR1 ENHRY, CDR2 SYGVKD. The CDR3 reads CAITEGTEGTDTQYF. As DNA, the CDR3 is TGTGCCATCACTGAGGGGACAGAGGGCACAGATACGCAGTATTTT.

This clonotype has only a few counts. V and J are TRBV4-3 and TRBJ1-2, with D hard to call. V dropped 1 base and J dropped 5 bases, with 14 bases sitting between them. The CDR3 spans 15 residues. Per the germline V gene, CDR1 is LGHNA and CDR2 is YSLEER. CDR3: CASSQGSGFYYGYTF. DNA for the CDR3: TGCGCCAGCAGCCAAGGATCTGGGTTTTATTATGGCTACACCTTC.

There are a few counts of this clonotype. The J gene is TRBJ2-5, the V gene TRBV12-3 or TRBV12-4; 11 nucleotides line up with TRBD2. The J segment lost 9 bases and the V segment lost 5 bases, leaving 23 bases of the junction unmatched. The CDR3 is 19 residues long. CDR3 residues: CASSGKLAGATTTWWAQYF. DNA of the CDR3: TGTGCCAGCAGTGGGAAACTAGCGGGGGCTACTACGACATGGTGGGCCCAGTACTTC.

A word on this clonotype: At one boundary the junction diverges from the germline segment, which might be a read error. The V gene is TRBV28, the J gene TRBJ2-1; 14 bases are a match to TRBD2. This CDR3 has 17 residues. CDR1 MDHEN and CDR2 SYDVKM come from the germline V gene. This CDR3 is CAISSTSGGAVVYEQFF. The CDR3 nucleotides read TGTGCCATCAGTTCGACTAGCGGGGGGGCGGTTGTGTATGAGCAGTTCTTC.

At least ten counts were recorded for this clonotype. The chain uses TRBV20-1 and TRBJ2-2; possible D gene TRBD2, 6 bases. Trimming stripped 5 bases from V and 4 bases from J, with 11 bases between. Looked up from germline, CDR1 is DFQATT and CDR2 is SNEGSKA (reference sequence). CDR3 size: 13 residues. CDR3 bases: TGCAGTGCTCACCGTAGCGGCACCGGGGAGCTGTTTTTT. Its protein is CSAHRSGTGELFF.

The DNA of the CDR3 is TGCGCCAGCAGGCTGGGGGACAGAACCTTCCACGACTACGAGCAGTACTTC. It encodes CASRLGDRTFHDYEQYF. This chain joins TRBV5-1 and TRBJ2-7; 7 nucleotides align to TRBD1. CDR3 length: 17 residues. Germline values: CDR1 SGHRS, CDR2 YFSETQ. Trimming at V came to 5 bases and at J to 3 bases, leaving 17 bases not matched to a gene. The variable domain in full, with the rest retrieved from reference TRBV5-1 and TRBJ2-7, is KAGVTQTPRYLIKTRGQQVTLSCSPISGHRSVSWYQQTPGQGLQFLFEYFSETQRNKGNFPGRFSGRQFSNSRSEMNVSTLELGDSALYLCASRLGDRTFHDYEQYFGPGTRLTVT.

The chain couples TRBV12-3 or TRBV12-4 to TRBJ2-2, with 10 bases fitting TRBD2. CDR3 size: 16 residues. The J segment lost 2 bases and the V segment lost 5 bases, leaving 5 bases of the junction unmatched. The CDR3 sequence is CASSHLAGVNTGELFF. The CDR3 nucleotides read TGTGCCAGCAGTCATCTAGCGGGGGTCAACACCGGGGAGCTGTTTTTT.

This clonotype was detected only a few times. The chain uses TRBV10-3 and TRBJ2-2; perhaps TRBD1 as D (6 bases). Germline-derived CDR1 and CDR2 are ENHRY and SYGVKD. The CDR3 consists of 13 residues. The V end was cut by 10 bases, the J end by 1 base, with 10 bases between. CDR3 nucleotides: TGTGCCACATGGACAGTGAACACCGGGGAGCTGTTTTTT. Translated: CATWTVNTGELFF.

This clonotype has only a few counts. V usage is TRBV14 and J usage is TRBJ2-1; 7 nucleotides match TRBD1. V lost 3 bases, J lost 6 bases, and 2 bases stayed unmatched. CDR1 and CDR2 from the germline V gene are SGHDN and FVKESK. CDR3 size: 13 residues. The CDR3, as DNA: TGTGCCAGCAGCCAGGGACAGTTCAATGAGCAGTTCTTC. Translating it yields CASSQGQFNEQFF.

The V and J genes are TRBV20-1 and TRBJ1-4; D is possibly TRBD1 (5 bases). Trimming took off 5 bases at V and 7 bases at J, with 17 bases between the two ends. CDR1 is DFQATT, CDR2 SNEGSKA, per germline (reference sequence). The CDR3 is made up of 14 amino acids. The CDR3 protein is CSAREQGVGEKLFF. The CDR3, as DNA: TGCAGTGCTCGTGAGCAGGGAGTAGGTGAAAAACTGTTTTTT.

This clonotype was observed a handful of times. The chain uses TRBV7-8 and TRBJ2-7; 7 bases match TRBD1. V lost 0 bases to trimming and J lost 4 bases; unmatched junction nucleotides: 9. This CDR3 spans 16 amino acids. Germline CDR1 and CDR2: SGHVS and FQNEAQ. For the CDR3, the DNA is TGTGCCAGCAGCTTAGCCTACAGGGGTAAAACATACGAGCAGTACTTC. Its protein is CASSLAYRGKTYEQYF.

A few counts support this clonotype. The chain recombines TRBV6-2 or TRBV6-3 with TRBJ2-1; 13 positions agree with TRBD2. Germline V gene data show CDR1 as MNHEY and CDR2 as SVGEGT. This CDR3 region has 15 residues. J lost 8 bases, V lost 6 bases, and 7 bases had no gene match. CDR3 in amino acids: CASRPGTSGNYEQFF. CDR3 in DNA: TGTGCCAGCAGACCCGGGACTAGCGGGAATTATGAGCAGTTCTTC.